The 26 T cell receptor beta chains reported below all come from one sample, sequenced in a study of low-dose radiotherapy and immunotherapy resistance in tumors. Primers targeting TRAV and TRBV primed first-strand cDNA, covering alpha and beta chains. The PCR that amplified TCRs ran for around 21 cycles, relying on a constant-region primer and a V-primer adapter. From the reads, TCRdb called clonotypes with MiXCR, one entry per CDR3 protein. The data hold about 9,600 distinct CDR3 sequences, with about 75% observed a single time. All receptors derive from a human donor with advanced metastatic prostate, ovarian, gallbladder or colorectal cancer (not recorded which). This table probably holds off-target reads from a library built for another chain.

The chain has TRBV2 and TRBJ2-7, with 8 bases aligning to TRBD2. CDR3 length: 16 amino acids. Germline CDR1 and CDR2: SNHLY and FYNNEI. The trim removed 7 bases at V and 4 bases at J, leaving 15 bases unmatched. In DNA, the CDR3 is TGTGCCAGCAAGAGGGCCCCGACTAGCGAGGGGTACGAGCAGTACTTC. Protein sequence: CASKRAPTSEGYEQYF.

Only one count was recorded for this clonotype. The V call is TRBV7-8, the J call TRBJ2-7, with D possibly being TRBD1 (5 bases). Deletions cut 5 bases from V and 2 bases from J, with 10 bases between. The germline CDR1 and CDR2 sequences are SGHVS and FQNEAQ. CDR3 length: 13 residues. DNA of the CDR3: TGTGCCAGCAGCCTACAGGTAACCTACGAGCAGTACTTC. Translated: CASSLQVTYEQYF.

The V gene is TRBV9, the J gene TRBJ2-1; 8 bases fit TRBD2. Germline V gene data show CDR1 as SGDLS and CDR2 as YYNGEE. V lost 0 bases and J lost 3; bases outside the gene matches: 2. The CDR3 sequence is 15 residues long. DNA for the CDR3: TGTGCCAGCAGCGTAGCGGGAGGGAACTACAATGAGCAGTTCTTC. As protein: CASSVAGGNYNEQFF.

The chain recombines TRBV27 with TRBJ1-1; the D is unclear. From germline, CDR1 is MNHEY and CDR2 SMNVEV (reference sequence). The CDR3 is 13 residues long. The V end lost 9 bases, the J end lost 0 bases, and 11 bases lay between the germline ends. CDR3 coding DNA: TGTGCCAGTGGGCGCCAGTTGAACACTGAAGCTTTCTTT. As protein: CASGRQLNTEAFF.

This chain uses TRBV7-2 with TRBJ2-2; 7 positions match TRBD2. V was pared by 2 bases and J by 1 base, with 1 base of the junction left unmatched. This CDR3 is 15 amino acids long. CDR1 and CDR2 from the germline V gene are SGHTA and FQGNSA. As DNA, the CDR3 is TGTGCCAGCAGCTTAAGCGGGGTGAACACCGGGGAGCTGTTTTTT. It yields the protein CASSLSGVNTGELFF.

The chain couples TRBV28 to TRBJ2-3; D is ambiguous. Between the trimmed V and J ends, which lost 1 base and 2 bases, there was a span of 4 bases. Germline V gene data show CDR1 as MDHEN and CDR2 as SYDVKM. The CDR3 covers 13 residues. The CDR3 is CASSLSYTDTQYF. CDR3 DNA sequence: TGTGCCAGCAGTTTATCTTACACAGATACGCAGTATTTT.

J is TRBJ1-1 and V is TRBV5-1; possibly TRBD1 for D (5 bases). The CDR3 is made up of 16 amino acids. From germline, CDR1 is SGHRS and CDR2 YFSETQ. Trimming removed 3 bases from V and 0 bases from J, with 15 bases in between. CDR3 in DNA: TGCGCCAGCAGCTCAGGGCGGACGGACATGAACACTGAAGCTTTCTTT. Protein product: CASSSGRTDMNTEAFF. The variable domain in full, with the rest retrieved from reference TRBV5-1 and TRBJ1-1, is KAGVTQTPRYLIKTRGQQVTLSCSPISGHRSVSWYQQTPGQGLQFLFEYFSETQRNKGNFPGRFSGRQFSNSRSEMNVSTLELGDSALYLCASSSGRTDMNTEAFFGQGTRLTVV.

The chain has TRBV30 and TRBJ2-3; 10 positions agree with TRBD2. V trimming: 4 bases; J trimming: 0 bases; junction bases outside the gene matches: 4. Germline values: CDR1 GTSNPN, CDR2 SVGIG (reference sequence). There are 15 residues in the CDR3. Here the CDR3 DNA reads TGTGCCTGGACCGGACTAGCGGATAGCACAGATACGCAGTATTTT. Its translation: CAWTGLADSTDTQYF. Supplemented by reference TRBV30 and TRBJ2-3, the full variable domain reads SQTIHQWPATLVQPVGSPLSLECTVEGTSNPNLYWYRQAAGRGLQLLFYSVGIGQISSEVPQNLSASRPQDRQFILSSKKLLLSDSGFYLCAWTGLADSTDTQYFGPGTRLTVL.

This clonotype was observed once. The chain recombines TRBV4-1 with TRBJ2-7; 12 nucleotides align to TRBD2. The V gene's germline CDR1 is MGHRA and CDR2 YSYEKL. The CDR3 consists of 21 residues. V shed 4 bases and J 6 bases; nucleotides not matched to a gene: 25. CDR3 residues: CASSRKGEEASGRAESGEQYF. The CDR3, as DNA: TGCGCCAGCAGCCGAAAGGGCGAGGAGGCTAGCGGGAGGGCCGAATCTGGCGAGCAGTACTTC.

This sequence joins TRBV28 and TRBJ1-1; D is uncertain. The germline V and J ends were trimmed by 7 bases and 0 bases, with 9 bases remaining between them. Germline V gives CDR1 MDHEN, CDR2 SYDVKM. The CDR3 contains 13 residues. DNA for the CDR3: TGTGCCAGCATCCCATCACTGAACACTGAAGCTTTCTTT. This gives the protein CASIPSLNTEAFF.

CDR3 nucleotide sequence: TGCAGCGGCCTGACAGGGGTAGGCCCAAACACCATATATTTT. Translation gives CSGLTGVGPNTIYF. The V gene is TRBV29-1, the J gene TRBJ1-3, with TRBD1 matching 8 bases. After removal of 7 bases from V and 6 bases from J, the junction contained 11 bases not matched to a gene. The CDR3 covers 14 residues. The germline gives CDR1 SQVTM, CDR2 ANQGSEA.

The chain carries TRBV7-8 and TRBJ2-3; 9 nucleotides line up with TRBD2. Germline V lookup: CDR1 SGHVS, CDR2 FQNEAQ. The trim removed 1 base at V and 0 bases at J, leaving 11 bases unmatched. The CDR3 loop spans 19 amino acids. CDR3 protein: CASSLESLAGYSSTDTQYF. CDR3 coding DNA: TGTGCCAGCAGCTTAGAGAGCCTAGCGGGATACTCTAGCACAGATACGCAGTATTTT.

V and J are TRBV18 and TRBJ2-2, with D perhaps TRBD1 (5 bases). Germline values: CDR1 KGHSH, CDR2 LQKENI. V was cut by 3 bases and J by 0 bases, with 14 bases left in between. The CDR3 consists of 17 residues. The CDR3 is CASSPALARANTGELFF. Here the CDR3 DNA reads TGTGCCAGCTCACCTGCCCTGGCCAGGGCGAACACCGGGGAGCTGTTTTTT.

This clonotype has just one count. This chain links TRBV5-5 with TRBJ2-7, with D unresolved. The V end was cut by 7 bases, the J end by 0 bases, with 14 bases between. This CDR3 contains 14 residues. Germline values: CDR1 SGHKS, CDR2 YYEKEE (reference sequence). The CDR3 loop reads CASLPGANSYEQYF. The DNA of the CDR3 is TGTGCCAGCCTACCAGGCGCCAACTCCTACGAGCAGTACTTC.

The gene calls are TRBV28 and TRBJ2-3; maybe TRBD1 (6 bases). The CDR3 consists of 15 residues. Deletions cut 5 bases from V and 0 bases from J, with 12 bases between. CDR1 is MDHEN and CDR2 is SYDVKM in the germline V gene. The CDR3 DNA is TGTGCCAGCAGTCCCGGGACACCTAGCACAGATACGCAGTATTTT. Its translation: CASSPGTPSTDTQYF.

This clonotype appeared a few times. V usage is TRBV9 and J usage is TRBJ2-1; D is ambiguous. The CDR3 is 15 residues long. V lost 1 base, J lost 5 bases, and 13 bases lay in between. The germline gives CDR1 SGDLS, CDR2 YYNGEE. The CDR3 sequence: CASSVLGFTDNEQFF. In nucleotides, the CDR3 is TGTGCCAGCAGCGTACTAGGGTTTACCGACAATGAGCAGTTCTTC.

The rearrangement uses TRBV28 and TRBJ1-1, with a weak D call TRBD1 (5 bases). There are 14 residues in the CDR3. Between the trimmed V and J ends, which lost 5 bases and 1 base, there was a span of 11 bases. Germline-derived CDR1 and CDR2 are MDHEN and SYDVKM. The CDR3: CASSPPGGNTEAFF. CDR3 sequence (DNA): TGTGCCAGCAGTCCCCCGGGGGGGAACACTGAAGCTTTCTTT.

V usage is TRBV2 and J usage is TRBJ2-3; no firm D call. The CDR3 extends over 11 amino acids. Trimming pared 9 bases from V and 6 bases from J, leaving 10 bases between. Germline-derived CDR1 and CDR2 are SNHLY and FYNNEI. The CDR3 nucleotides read TGTGCCAGTGTCCTCCAGGATACGCAGTATTTT. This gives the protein CASVLQDTQYF. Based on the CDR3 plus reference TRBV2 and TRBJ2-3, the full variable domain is EPEVTQTPSHQVTQMGQEVILRCVPISNHLYFYWYRQILGQKVEFLVSFYNNEISEKSEIFDDQFSVERPDGSNFTLKIRSTKLEDSAMYFCASVLQDTQYFGPGTRLTVL.

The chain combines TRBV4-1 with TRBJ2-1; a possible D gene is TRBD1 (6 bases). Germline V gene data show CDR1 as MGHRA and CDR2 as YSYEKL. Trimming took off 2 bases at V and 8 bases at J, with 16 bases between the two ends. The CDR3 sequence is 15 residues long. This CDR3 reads CASSQRSRQGYEQFF. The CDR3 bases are TGCGCCAGCAGCCAACGTTCCCGCCAGGGGTATGAGCAGTTCTTC.

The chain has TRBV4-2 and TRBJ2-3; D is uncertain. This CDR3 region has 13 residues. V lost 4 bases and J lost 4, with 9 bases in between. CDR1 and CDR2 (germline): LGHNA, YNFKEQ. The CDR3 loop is CASSPRHADTQYF. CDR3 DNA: TGTGCCAGCAGCCCCCGACACGCAGATACGCAGTATTTT.

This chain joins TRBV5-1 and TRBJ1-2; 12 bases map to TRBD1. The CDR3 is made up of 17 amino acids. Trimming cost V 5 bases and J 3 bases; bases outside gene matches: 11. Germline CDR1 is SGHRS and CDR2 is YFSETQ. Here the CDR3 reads CASSRKPGQGADYGYTF. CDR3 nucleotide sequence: TGCGCCAGCAGTCGAAAACCGGGACAGGGGGCTGACTATGGCTACACCTTC.

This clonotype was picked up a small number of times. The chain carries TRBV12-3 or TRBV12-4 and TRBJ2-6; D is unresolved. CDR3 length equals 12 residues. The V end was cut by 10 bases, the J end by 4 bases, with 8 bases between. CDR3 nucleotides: TGTGCCACTAAAGGGGGGGCCAACGTCCTGACTTTC. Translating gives CATKGGANVLTF.

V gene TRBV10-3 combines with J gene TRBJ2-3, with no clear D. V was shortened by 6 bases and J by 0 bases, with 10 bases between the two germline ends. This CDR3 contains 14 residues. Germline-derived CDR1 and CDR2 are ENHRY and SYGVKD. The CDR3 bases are TGTGCCATCAGGGGTCTAGGAAGCACAGATACGCAGTATTTT. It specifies CAIRGLGSTDTQYF.

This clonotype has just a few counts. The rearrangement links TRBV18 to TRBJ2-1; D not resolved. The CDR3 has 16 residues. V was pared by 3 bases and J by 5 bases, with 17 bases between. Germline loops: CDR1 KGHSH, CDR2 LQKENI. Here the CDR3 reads CASSPGAPAMDNEQFF. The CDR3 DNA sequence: TGTGCCAGCTCACCGGGCGCCCCAGCCATGGACAATGAGCAGTTCTTC.

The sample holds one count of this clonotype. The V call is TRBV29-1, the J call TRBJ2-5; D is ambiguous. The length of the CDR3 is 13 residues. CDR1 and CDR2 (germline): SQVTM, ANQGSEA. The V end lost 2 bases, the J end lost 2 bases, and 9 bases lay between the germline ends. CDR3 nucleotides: TGCAGCGTTGAACGGACCACTCAAGAGACCCAGTACTTC. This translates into CSVERTTQETQYF. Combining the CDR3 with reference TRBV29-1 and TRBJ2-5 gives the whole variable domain SAVISQKPSRDICQRGTSLTIQCQVDSQVTMMFWYRQQPGQSLTLIATANQGSEATYESGFVIDKFPISRPNLTFSTLTVSNMSPEDSSIYLCSVERTTQETQYFGPGTRLLVL.

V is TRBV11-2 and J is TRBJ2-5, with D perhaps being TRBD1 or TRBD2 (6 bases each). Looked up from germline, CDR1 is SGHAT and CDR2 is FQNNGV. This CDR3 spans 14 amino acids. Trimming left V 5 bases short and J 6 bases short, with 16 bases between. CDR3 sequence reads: CASSPGAFSQTQYF. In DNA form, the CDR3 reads TGTGCCAGCAGCCCGGGGGCCTTTTCACAGACCCAGTACTTC.